This T cell receptor (beta chain) was retrieved from a study of cytomegalovirus exposure and HLA in healthy donors. Amplification used 60 Vbeta primers and 13 Jbeta primers. Some clones are missing from TCRdb's copy, which holds only in-frame ones; the method was immunoSEQ multiplex PCR. The sample consists of 100,000 or so clones, 60% to 80% of them appearing once. Trimming removed 3 bases at V and 3 bases at J, with 12 bases between. The CDR3 has 14 amino acids. CDR1 MDHEN and CDR2 SYDVKM come from the germline V gene. The clonotype comes from a human donor in good health. Sequencing was carried out using PBMCs. The V call is TRBV28, the J call TRBJ2-7, with D perhaps matching TRBD2 (5 bases). CDR3 loop: CASSLPGEHYEQYF. In nucleotides, the CDR3 is TGTGCCAGCAGTTTGCCCGGGGAGCACTACGAGCAGTACTTC.